This T cell receptor beta chain was identified in a study of blood T cell repertoires in COVID-19. CDR1 MDHEN and CDR2 SYDVKM come from the germline V gene. CDR3 length: 16 amino acids. Trimming stripped 6 bases from V and 2 bases from J, with 17 bases between. Repertoires were generated with immunoSEQ multiplex PCR, while TCRdb's copy carries only in-frame clones and drops some. The table has some 150,000 clones, approximately 80% seen once. The specimen sequenced was peripheral blood. The source of this sequence is a woman older than 75 in a cohort sampled during active or convalescent COVID-19. V gene TRBV28 combines with J gene TRBJ1-5; no clear D. CDR3 sequence (DNA): TGTGCCAGCAGATGGACTTCCAGAAGGGGCAATCAGCCCCAGCATTTT. This translates into CASRWTSRRGNQPQHF.